Presented here are 32 T cell receptor beta chains from one specimen sequenced in a study of CXCR3-negative and CXCR3-positive naive CD8 T cells. The authors prepared UMI-labeled TRB cDNA libraries by 5' RACE. From the 5' RACE reads, TCRdb lists one entry per CDR3 protein and no DNA. The sample's table shows under 75,000 distinct CDR3 sequences. The sample consisted of naive CXCR3- CD8+ T cells from blood. Regarding subset: CD45RO-CCR7+CD27+CD95- naive CD8+ T cells lacking CXCR3 (TNR3-). These receptors were taken from a human donor in good health. Some clones in this sample may be carry-over from other donors' samples.

The gene calls are TRBV15 and TRBJ2-1; TCRdb picks TRBD1, but there is no DNA to check that call. Germline V gene sequence: CDR1 LNHNV, CDR2 YYDKDF (reference sequence). The CDR3 is 15 residues long. The CDR3 protein is CATSPRTGDYNEQFF.

V usage is TRBV29-1 and J usage is TRBJ2-2; TCRdb's D call, TRBD1, is unchecked because there is no DNA. Germline lookup yields CDR1 SQVTM and CDR2 ANQGSEA. The CDR3 has 13 amino acids. CDR3 in amino acids: CSVETGDTGELFF.

The genes are TRBV28 and TRBJ2-3; the D gene TCRdb calls, TRBD2, cannot be checked with no DNA. This CDR3 contains 17 residues. Germline V gene sequence: CDR1 MDHEN, CDR2 SYDVKM. This CDR3 is CASSLISLAGVKDTQYF.

The chain couples TRBV29-1 to TRBJ2-1; TCRdb's D gene call, TRBD2, goes unchecked for lack of DNA. The CDR3 has 16 residues. Germline V gene sequence: CDR1 SQVTM, CDR2 ANQGSEA. The chain's CDR3 is CSHDITSGGQRDEQFF.

V gene TRBV6-4 combines with J gene TRBJ2-1; TCRdb selects TRBD1, and the lack of DNA leaves this call unchecked. CDR1 MRHNA and CDR2 SNTAGT come from the germline V gene. This CDR3 has 14 amino acids. The chain's CDR3 is CASSDGKGGNEQFF.

The chain carries TRBV20-1 and TRBJ2-7; the TRBD2 assignment by TCRdb is unverifiable without DNA. From germline, CDR1 is DFQATT and CDR2 SNEGSKA (reference sequence). This CDR3 spans 14 amino acids. The CDR3 sequence: CSAGTPSGGYEQYF.

The rearrangement joins TRBV28 to TRBJ1-2; TCRdb's assignment of TRBD1 cannot be checked, as there is no DNA. This CDR3 has 16 residues. Germline V CDR1 and CDR2: MDHEN, SYDVKM. The CDR3 region is CASSLSQLGTGRGYTF.

The chain uses TRBV5-1 and TRBJ2-7; the TRBD2 assignment by TCRdb is unverifiable without DNA. Germline V gene data show CDR1 as SGHRS and CDR2 as YFSETQ. This CDR3 is built from 16 residues. CDR3 residues: CASSLGPSGPTYEQYF.

This chain links TRBV20-1 with TRBJ1-2; no DNA is available, so the TRBD1 call from TCRdb remains unchecked. Germline V lookup: CDR1 DFQATT, CDR2 SNEGSKA (reference sequence). The CDR3 loop spans 14 amino acids. This CDR3 reads CSARDLTVNYGYTF.

The chain is built from TRBV12-3 or TRBV12-4 and TRBJ1-1; TCRdb proposes TRBD1, but this gene call is untestable without DNA. The CDR3 covers 14 residues. The CDR3 is CASSLAHWAGEAFF.

V gene TRBV29-1 combines with J gene TRBJ2-2; checking the TCRdb D call of TRBD1 is not possible without DNA. Germline V gene lookup returns CDR1 SQVTM and CDR2 ANQGSEA. There are 15 residues in the CDR3. This CDR3 is CSAVGGRENTGELFF.

This chain connects TRBV20-1 to TRBJ2-7; TCRdb's D gene call, TRBD2, goes unchecked for lack of DNA. Germline V gene sequence: CDR1 DFQATT, CDR2 SNEGSKA (reference sequence). This CDR3 has 17 residues. The chain's CDR3 is CSALPGLPTPLLYEQYF.

The chain carries TRBV11-2 and TRBJ2-1; as DNA is missing, the TRBD1 call by TCRdb cannot be tested. The CDR3 covers 16 residues. Germline V lookup: CDR1 SGHAT, CDR2 FQNNGV. CDR3 region: CASSLEQGSPYNEQFF.

This chain uses TRBV18 with TRBJ2-1; TCRdb selects TRBD1, and the lack of DNA leaves this call unchecked. The germline V gene encodes CDR1 KGHSH and CDR2 LQKENI. CDR3 length: 15 amino acids. The CDR3: CASSPTGAMFNEQFF.

The V gene is TRBV2, the J gene TRBJ2-7. Germline CDR1 is SNHLY and CDR2 is FYNNEI. The CDR3 is 15 amino acids. This chain's CDR3 is CASRVGTEMAYEQYF.

The rearrangement links TRBV29-1 to TRBJ2-2; TCRdb's D gene call, TRBD1, goes unchecked for lack of DNA. Germline V lookup: CDR1 SQVTM, CDR2 ANQGSEA. The CDR3 extends over 15 amino acids. The CDR3 here is CSVQGGVGPTGELFF.

J is TRBJ2-7 and V is TRBV19; TCRdb indicates TRBD1, and absent DNA this call remains unverified. The CDR3 is made up of 14 amino acids. The germline CDR1 and CDR2 sequences are LNHDA and SQIVND (reference sequence). The CDR3 sequence: CASSAGTGVYEQYF.

The CDR3 loop is CASSYTGVETQYF. V and J are TRBV6-2 or TRBV6-3 and TRBJ2-5. This CDR3 is built from 13 residues. Germline V gives CDR1 MNHEY, CDR2 SVGEGT.

This chain links TRBV4-3 with TRBJ2-7; TCRdb's D gene call, TRBD1, goes unchecked for lack of DNA. This CDR3 is 15 amino acids long. Germline V gene sequence: CDR1 LGHNA, CDR2 YSLEER. The CDR3 spells CASSQGWTGTYEQYF.

V gene TRBV29-1 combines with J gene TRBJ1-1; absent DNA, TCRdb's TRBD1 call cannot be checked. Germline V gene data show CDR1 as SQVTM and CDR2 as ANQGSEA. CDR3 size: 13 residues. The CDR3 is CSVNRPGGTEAFF.

J is TRBJ2-5 and V is TRBV7-9; the TCRdb call, TRBD1, lacks DNA for checking. Germline V gene sequence: CDR1 SEHNR, CDR2 FQNEAQ (reference sequence). This CDR3 is 15 amino acids long. The CDR3 loop reads CASSPTQGALETQYF.

V usage is TRBV7-9 and J usage is TRBJ2-7; TCRdb names TRBD2, which stays unverified in the absence of DNA. CDR3 length: 14 amino acids. CDR1 SEHNR and CDR2 FQNEAQ come from the germline V gene (reference sequence). Here the CDR3 reads CASSLEGGGYEQYF.

V and J are TRBV7-2 and TRBJ2-5; the TCRdb call, TRBD1, lacks DNA for checking. Germline CDR1 reads SGHTA; CDR2 reads FQGNSA. The CDR3 runs 16 residues. The CDR3 loop reads CASSPLGQGAEETQYF. The entire variable domain, with the rest obtained from reference TRBV7-2 and TRBJ2-5, is as follows: GAGVSQSPSNKVTEKGKDVELRCDPISGHTALYWYRQSLGQGLEFLIYFQGNSAPDKSGLPSDRFSAERTGGSVSTLTIQRTQQEDSAVYLCASSPLGQGAEETQYFGPGTRLLVL.

The rearrangement links TRBV30 to TRBJ1-2; checking the TCRdb D call of TRBD1 is not possible without DNA. From germline, CDR1 is GTSNPN and CDR2 SVGIG (reference sequence). The length of the CDR3 is 14 residues. The chain's CDR3 is CAWTPGGISYGYTF.

The genes are TRBV28 and TRBJ2-7; TCRdb returns TRBD2, unconfirmable since there is no DNA. The CDR3 loop spans 14 amino acids. CDR1 is MDHEN, CDR2 SYDVKM, per germline. The chain's CDR3 is CASRALGSSYEQYF.

The chain couples TRBV21-1 to TRBJ1-2. TRBV21-1 is shown as a pseudogene. The CDR3 consists of 16 residues. The CDR3 sequence: CASSKVWMTGLYGYTF.

This sequence joins TRBV7-6 and TRBJ2-2; TCRdb calls TRBD1, which cannot be checked without DNA. Germline V CDR1 and CDR2: SGHVS, FNYEAQ. This CDR3 contains 13 residues. This CDR3 is CASSLDSTGELFF.

The chain links TRBV20-1 to TRBJ1-6; TCRdb names TRBD1, which stays unverified in the absence of DNA. This CDR3 region has 13 residues. The V gene's germline CDR1 is DFQATT and CDR2 SNEGSKA (reference sequence). The CDR3 loop is CSESDREGSPLHF.

The V call is TRBV9, the J call TRBJ2-1; TCRdb selects TRBD2, and the lack of DNA leaves this call unchecked. CDR3 length equals 17 residues. The germline gives CDR1 SGDLS, CDR2 YYNGEE. The CDR3 loop is CASSQAVVAGGRNEQFF.

The V call is TRBV19, the J call TRBJ2-1; TCRdb proposes TRBD1, but this gene call is untestable without DNA. This CDR3 is 14 amino acids long. From germline, CDR1 is LNHDA and CDR2 SQIVND (reference sequence). CDR3 sequence: CASSDGGNYNEQFF.

The chain combines TRBV29-1 with TRBJ1-2; TCRdb lists TRBD1, though no DNA is available to test this call. CDR3 size: 11 residues. Germline CDR1 SQVTM, CDR2 ANQGSEA. CDR3 amino acids: CSVESGYGYTF.

The chain uses TRBV28 and TRBJ1-6; TCRdb selects TRBD1, and the lack of DNA leaves this call unchecked. Germline V gene data show CDR1 as MDHEN and CDR2 as SYDVKM. The CDR3 is 15 amino acids. The CDR3 sequence: CASRGPGDPNSPLHF.